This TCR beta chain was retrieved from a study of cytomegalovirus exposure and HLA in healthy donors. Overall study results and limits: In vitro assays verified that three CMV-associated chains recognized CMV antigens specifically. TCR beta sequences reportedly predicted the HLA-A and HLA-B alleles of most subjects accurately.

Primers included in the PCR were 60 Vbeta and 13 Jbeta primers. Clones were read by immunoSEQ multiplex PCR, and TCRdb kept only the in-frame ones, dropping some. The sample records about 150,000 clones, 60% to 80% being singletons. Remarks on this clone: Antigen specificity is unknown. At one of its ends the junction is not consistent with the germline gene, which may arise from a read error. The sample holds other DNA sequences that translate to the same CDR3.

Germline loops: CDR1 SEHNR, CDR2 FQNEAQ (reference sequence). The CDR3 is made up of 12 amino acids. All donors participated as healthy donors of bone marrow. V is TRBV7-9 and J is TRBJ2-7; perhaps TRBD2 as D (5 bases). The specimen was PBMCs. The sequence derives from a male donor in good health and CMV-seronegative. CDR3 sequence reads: CSSSLGGYEQYF. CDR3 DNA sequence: TGTTCCAGCAGCTTAGGAGGTTACGAGCAGTACTTC.